Listed below are T cell receptor beta chains from one sample, sequenced in a study of T cell responses to AZD1222 COVID-19 vaccine. Repertoires were generated with immunoSEQ multiplex PCR, while TCRdb's copy carries only in-frame clones and drops some. The sample includes 70,000 to 90,000 clones, 90% of them seen just once. Sequencing used peripheral blood, obtained on day 0 of AZD1222 vaccination. The receptors were sampled from an adult in good health. Each CDR3 is given with its conserved first and last residue. Each record gives: D gene, clone size, V gene, J gene, CDR3 protein, CDR3 DNA. A D gene is named only where the DNA matches it firmly. The size of a clone is reported for some rows only, either as once, few or many, or as a class for expanded clones.

D gene: -; clone size: once; V gene: TRBV30; J gene: TRBJ2-1; CDR3 protein: CAWSAPGGPNNEQFF; CDR3 DNA: TGTGCCTGGAGTGCCCCCGGGGGGCCAAACAATGAGCAGTTCTTC
D gene: -; clone size: -; V gene: TRBV18; J gene: TRBJ2-5; CDR3 protein: CASSHTYRDQETQYF; CDR3 DNA: TGTGCCAGCTCACACACTTACAGGGACCAAGAGACCCAGTACTTC
D gene: -; clone size: -; V gene: TRBV6-6; J gene: TRBJ2-7; CDR3 protein: CASSYGSGYEQYF; CDR3 DNA: TGTGCCAGCAGTTACGGTTCCGGCTACGAGCAGTACTTC
D gene: TRBD2; clone size: once; V gene: TRBV7-9; J gene: TRBJ2-1; CDR3 protein: CASSYGLAGVDEQFF; CDR3 DNA: TGTGCCAGCAGCTATGGACTAGCGGGAGTAGATGAGCAGTTCTTC
D gene: -; clone size: once; V gene: TRBV7-9; J gene: TRBJ1-2; CDR3 protein: CASSLDVGSYGYTF; CDR3 DNA: TGTGCCAGCAGCCTAGACGTGGGATCATATGGCTACACCTTC
D gene: -; clone size: -; V gene: TRBV28; J gene: TRBJ1-3; CDR3 protein: CASRTGFLVSGNTIYF; CDR3 DNA: TGTGCCAGTCGAACAGGGTTTTTGGTATCTGGAAACACCATATATTTT
D gene: -; clone size: -; V gene: TRBV2; J gene: TRBJ1-1; CDR3 protein: CASSAGGLSLAFF; CDR3 DNA: TGTGCCAGCAGTGCCGGAGGTCTATCTTTAGCTTTCTTT
D gene: TRBD2; clone size: few; V gene: TRBV4-1; J gene: TRBJ2-7; CDR3 protein: CASSQGRGLAPYEQYF; CDR3 DNA: TGCGCCAGCAGCCAAGGGAGGGGACTAGCGCCCTACGAGCAGTACTTC
D gene: TRBD1; clone size: few; V gene: TRBV16; J gene: TRBJ1-6; CDR3 protein: CASSPYTGEDSPLHF; CDR3 DNA: TGTGCCAGCAGCCCCTATACAGGGGAGGATTCACCCCTCCACTTT
D gene: TRBD1; clone size: -; V gene: TRBV18; J gene: TRBJ1-3; CDR3 protein: CASSPEPGQGGLPSGNTIYF; CDR3 DNA: TGTGCCAGCTCTCCGGAACCGGGACAGGGAGGGTTACCTTCTGGAAACACCATATATTTT
D gene: -; clone size: -; V gene: TRBV7-3; J gene: TRBJ2-1; CDR3 protein: CASSSAGSYNEQFF; CDR3 DNA: TGTGCCAGCAGCTCGGCGGGGTCCTACAATGAGCAGTTCTTC
D gene: TRBD1; clone size: -; V gene: TRBV9; J gene: TRBJ2-7; CDR3 protein: CASSVGGQGVNEQYF; CDR3 DNA: TGTGCCAGCAGCGTTGGGGGACAGGGGGTCAACGAGCAGTACTTC
D gene: -; clone size: -; V gene: TRBV7-2; J gene: TRBJ1-6; CDR3 protein: CASSLAGSYNSPLHF; CDR3 DNA: TGTGCCAGCAGCTTAGCAGGCTCCTATAATTCACCCCTCCACTTT
D gene: -; clone size: -; V gene: TRBV7-2; J gene: TRBJ2-3; CDR3 protein: CASSFGTNTDTQYF; CDR3 DNA: TGTGCCAGCAGTTTCGGTACGAACACAGATACGCAGTATTTT
D gene: TRBD2; clone size: -; V gene: TRBV4-2; J gene: TRBJ2-1; CDR3 protein: CASSQGGLNNEQFF; CDR3 DNA: TGTGCCAGCAGCCAAGGGGGACTAAACAATGAGCAGTTCTTC
D gene: -; clone size: once; V gene: TRBV3-1/TRBV3-2; J gene: TRBJ1-2; CDR3 protein: CASSQDIGGRYGYTF; CDR3 DNA: TGTGCCAGCAGCCAAGATATTGGGGGGCGCTATGGCTACACCTTC
D gene: -; clone size: -; V gene: TRBV2; J gene: TRBJ2-2; CDR3 protein: CALRVEQVTGELFF; CDR3 DNA: TGTGCCCTCCGGGTCGAACAAGTAACCGGGGAGCTGTTTTTT
D gene: -; clone size: -; V gene: TRBV25-1; J gene: TRBJ2-1; CDR3 protein: CASSEVRSSYNEQFF; CDR3 DNA: TGTGCCAGCAGTGAAGTACGCAGCTCCTACAATGAGCAGTTCTTC
D gene: -; clone size: -; V gene: TRBV5-4; J gene: TRBJ2-7; CDR3 protein: CASSTRPALLGSYEQYF; CDR3 DNA: TGTGCCAGCAGCACACGGCCGGCCCTGCTCGGGTCCTACGAGCAGTACTTC
D gene: TRBD1; clone size: -; V gene: TRBV15; J gene: TRBJ1-1; CDR3 protein: CATASGQGGTEAFF; CDR3 DNA: TGTGCCACCGCCTCGGGACAGGGAGGTACTGAAGCTTTCTTT
D gene: -; clone size: once; V gene: TRBV28; J gene: TRBJ2-6; CDR3 protein: CASSSPTGLSSGANVLTF; CDR3 DNA: TGTGCCAGCAGTTCCCCGACGGGATTAAGCTCTGGGGCCAACGTCCTGACTTTC
D gene: -; clone size: -; V gene: TRBV7-8; J gene: TRBJ2-1; CDR3 protein: CASSLDSGVSGQFF; CDR3 DNA: TGTGCCAGCAGCTTAGATTCAGGGGTTTCGGGGCAGTTCTTC
D gene: -; clone size: -; V gene: TRBV5-4; J gene: TRBJ1-5; CDR3 protein: CASSLAVVLRNQPQHF; CDR3 DNA: TGTGCCAGCAGCTTGGCGGTGGTCTTACGGAATCAGCCCCAGCATTTT
D gene: -; clone size: -; V gene: TRBV2; J gene: TRBJ1-1; CDR3 protein: CASSPRTVRGNTEAFF; CDR3 DNA: TGTGCCAGCAGCCCTAGGACCGTGAGGGGAAACACTGAAGCTTTCTTT